Presented here are 27 T cell receptor beta chains from one specimen sequenced in a study of blood T cells in healthy people across ages. PCR was performed a second time for about 6 to 11 cycles using a sample-barcoded 5' primer and a J-beta primer mix. In TCRdb, the 5' RACE reads were re-called with MiXCR into one record per CDR3 protein. The sample includes 850,000 to 950,000 distinct CDR3 sequences, around 28% of them seen just once. Sequencing was carried out using blood. The receptors stem from a woman aged 80 or over in good health.

As to this clonotype: This could be a read error, since a much larger clone is one nucleotide away. The genes are TRBV4-3 and TRBJ1-4, with no clear D. The CDR3 sequence is 17 residues long. The germline gives CDR1 LGHNA, CDR2 YSLEER. CDR3 region: CASSQVLYGSPNEKRFF. DNA for the CDR3: TGCGCCAGCAGCCAAGTACTTTACGGGTCACCTAATGAAAAACGGTTTTTT.

This chain connects TRBV7-2 to TRBJ2-1; TRBD2 matches at 8 bases. Germline V gene sequence: CDR1 SGHTA, CDR2 FQGNSA. The CDR3 extends over 17 amino acids. The J segment lost 2 bases and the V segment lost 1 base, leaving 7 bases of the junction unmatched. Here the CDR3 reads CASSLGAGVAPYNEQFF. The CDR3 DNA is TGTGCCAGCAGCTTAGGAGCGGGAGTAGCCCCCTACAATGAGCAGTTCTTC.

This clonotype was seen more than once but under ten times. The chain is built from TRBV18 and TRBJ1-2, with 11 positions matching TRBD1. Trimming cost V 3 bases and J 7 bases; bases outside gene matches: 7. Germline lookup yields CDR1 KGHSH and CDR2 LQKENI. This CDR3 has 15 amino acids. CDR3: CASSPGTGGGSGYTF. Written as DNA, the CDR3 is TGTGCCAGCTCACCGGGGACAGGGGGTGGCAGTGGCTACACCTTC.

In its sample, this clonotype was seen many times. The V and J genes are TRBV29-1 and TRBJ2-5; weak D call: TRBD2 (5 bases). Trimming removed 5 bases from V and 5 bases from J, with 12 bases in between. Per germline, CDR1 SQVTM and CDR2 ANQGSEA. This CDR3 comprises 12 residues. CDR3: CSVIEGTETQYF. CDR3 sequence (DNA): TGCAGCGTTATTGAGGGTACGGAGACCCAGTACTTC.

This chain uses TRBV30 with TRBJ1-4, with TRBD1 matching over 10 bases. CDR1 and CDR2 from the germline V gene are GTSNPN and SVGIG (reference sequence). J was trimmed by 7 bases and V by 0 bases; bases with no gene match: 2. The length of the CDR3 is 14 residues. The CDR3 region has the DNA TGTGCCTGGAGTGTGGGGACAGGGGCTGAAAAACTGTTTTTT. It is translated as CAWSVGTGAEKLFF.

This clonotype was observed many times. The chain couples TRBV6-5 to TRBJ2-7; D is possibly TRBD1 (6 bases). The germline gives CDR1 MNHEY, CDR2 SVGAGI. CDR3 length equals 18 residues. V was clipped by 5 bases and J by 2 bases, with 25 bases between them. In nucleotides, the CDR3 is TGTGCCAGCAGTCTTACCTACGCCGGGACACTTAGACCCTACGAGCAGTACTTC. Translation gives CASSLTYAGTLRPYEQYF.

The chain recombines TRBV7-2 with TRBJ2-7; the D is unclear. The germline V gene has CDR1 SGHTA and CDR2 FQGNSA. The CDR3 has 14 amino acids. V was clipped by 6 bases and J by 0 bases, with 12 bases between them. In DNA form, the CDR3 reads TGTGCCAGCAGGGCTTACCCCAGCTCCTACGAGCAGTACTTC. As protein: CASRAYPSSYEQYF.

This clonotype was detected many times. The chain employs TRBV4-2 and TRBJ1-6; TRBD1 matches at 10 bases. With 5 bases clipped from V and 6 bases from J, the junction kept 13 bases outside the gene matches. CDR1 is LGHNA and CDR2 is YNFKEQ in the germline V gene. The CDR3 is 18 amino acids. CDR3: CASSSAGTGVRANSPLHF. The CDR3 nucleotides are TGTGCCAGCAGCTCGGCGGGGACAGGGGTTCGGGCTAATTCACCCCTCCACTTT.

There are many counts of this clonotype. V and J are TRBV3-1 and TRBJ2-5; D might be TRBD1 (5 bases). Germline V gene lookup returns CDR1 LGHDT and CDR2 YNNKEL (reference sequence). The CDR3 spans 13 residues. Trimming cost V 7 bases and J 9 bases, with 18 bases left between them. As DNA, the CDR3 is TGTGCCAGCAAATATACAACCACCAGGGCCCAGTACTTC. Translated: CASKYTTTRAQYF.

This clonotype appeared many times. The chain uses TRBV6-5 and TRBJ1-1; TRBD1 is a possible D gene (5 bases). V was shortened by 1 base and J by 2 bases, with 8 bases between the two germline ends. The CDR3 runs 14 residues. Germline CDR1 is MNHEY and CDR2 is SVGAGI. CDR3 in amino acids: CASSYFDSNTEAFF. The CDR3, as DNA: TGTGCCAGCAGTTACTTCGACAGTAACACTGAAGCTTTCTTT.

This clonotype has ten or more counts. The V call is TRBV5-5, the J call TRBJ1-2; D remains unclear. The CDR3 runs 15 residues. Germline CDR1 is SGHKS and CDR2 is YYEKEE (reference sequence). Trimming took off 3 bases at V and 0 bases at J, with 12 bases between the two ends. The CDR3 coding sequence is TGTGCCAGCAGCTCTCCGGGATCCACTAACTATGGCTACACCTTC. It specifies CASSSPGSTNYGYTF. Full variable domain (outside the CDR3, taken from reference TRBV5-5 and TRBJ1-2): DAGVTQSPTHLIKTRGQQVTLRCSPISGHKSVSWYQQVLGQGPQFIFQYYEKEERGRGNFPDRFSARQFPNYSSELNVNALLLGDSALYLCASSSPGSTNYGYTFGSGTRLTVV.

A remark on this clonotype: One junction end disagrees with the germline gene, perhaps due to a read error. The chain uses TRBV9 and TRBJ2-5, with D perhaps matching TRBD1 (6 bases). Germline V gene lookup returns CDR1 SGDLS and CDR2 YYNGEE. The CDR3 consists of 16 residues. CDR3 sequence: CAISANPQGHEETQYF. The CDR3 nucleotides are TGTGCCATCAGCGCCAACCCACAGGGACACGAAGAGACCCAGTACTTC.

This clonotype came up many times. This chain uses TRBV25-1 with TRBJ2-1; 10 bases are a match to TRBD1. With 0 bases clipped from V and 6 bases from J, the junction kept 2 bases outside the gene matches. The length of the CDR3 is 15 residues. Per germline, CDR1 MGHDK and CDR2 SYGVNS. This chain's CDR3 is CASSEYWTGGNEQFF. The CDR3 bases are TGTGCCAGCAGTGAATACTGGACAGGGGGCAATGAGCAGTTCTTC.

This chain connects TRBV7-2 to TRBJ2-1; TRBD2 agrees at 7 bases. Germline V gene sequence: CDR1 SGHTA, CDR2 FQGNSA. The CDR3 covers 17 residues. Trimming took 0 bases from V and 4 from J; bases not matched to a gene: 9. The CDR3 is CASSLARTTGGYNEQFF. The CDR3 nucleotides read TGTGCCAGCAGCTTAGCAAGGACGACGGGGGGTTACAATGAGCAGTTCTTC.

The V gene is TRBV6-6, the J gene TRBJ2-5; possible D gene TRBD1, 6 bases. The CDR3 runs to 15 residues. CDR1 and CDR2 from the germline V gene are MNHNY and SVGAGI (reference sequence). V lost 6 bases to trimming and J lost 5 bases, with 19 bases between them. The CDR3 DNA reads TGTGCCAGCAGCCCCCCCGGGGCAGGGGATGAGACCCAGTACTTC. Translating gives CASSPPGAGDETQYF.

This clonotype was recorded at least ten times. This chain connects TRBV18 to TRBJ2-5; D gene unclear. This CDR3 has 12 residues. Trimming took off 5 bases at V and 0 bases at J, with 4 bases between the two ends. Germline V gene data show CDR1 as KGHSH and CDR2 as LQKENI. CDR3 coding DNA: TGTGCCAGCTCAAAAAACCAAGAGACCCAGTACTTC. Encoded protein: CASSKNQETQYF.

This clonotype was seen more than once but under ten times. This rearrangement joins TRBV12-3 or TRBV12-4 to TRBJ1-5; 9 nucleotides align to TRBD1. V trimming: 6 bases; J trimming: 6 bases; junction bases outside the gene matches: 9. The CDR3 extends over 15 amino acids. The CDR3 DNA is TGTGCCAGCAGCGTCGCCGGGACAGGGTTTCAGCCCCAGCATTTT. Protein: CASSVAGTGFQPQHF.

Concerning this clonotype: A single base separates this from a much larger clone, so it may be a read error. The genes are TRBV25-1 and TRBJ2-4; perhaps D is TRBD1 or TRBD2 (6 bases each). The CDR3 length is 13 residues. With 0 bases removed from V and 12 bases from J, the gap between germline ends came to 12 bases. The germline gives CDR1 MGHDK, CDR2 SYGVNS. The CDR3 sequence is CASSEYGGRSQYF. Written as DNA, the CDR3 is TGTGCCAGCAGTGAATATGGGGGGCGCAGTCAGTACTTC.

V gene TRBV29-1 combines with J gene TRBJ1-4; D gene ambiguous. The CDR3 sequence is 15 residues long. V lost 4 bases and J lost 8, with 20 bases in between. From germline, CDR1 is SQVTM and CDR2 ANQGSEA. The CDR3 coding sequence is TGCAGCGTTGGGGAGCCTACTCTGGGTGGAGAAAAACTGTTTTTT. It yields the protein CSVGEPTLGGEKLFF.

This clonotype has at least ten counts. The J gene is TRBJ2-5, the V gene TRBV3-1; a weak D match, TRBD2 (5 bases). Germline CDR1 reads LGHDT; CDR2 reads YNNKEL (reference sequence). The CDR3 has 14 residues. V lost 0 bases to trimming and J lost 4 bases, with 9 bases between them. The CDR3 region has the DNA TGTGCCAGCAGCCAAGATAGCGAACGAGAGACCCAGTACTTC. It specifies CASSQDSERETQYF.

In its sample, this clonotype was seen many times. J is TRBJ2-1 and V is TRBV20-1; possibly TRBD2 for D (5 bases). Germline CDR1 is DFQATT and CDR2 is SNEGSKA (reference sequence). With 6 bases removed from V and 4 bases from J, the gap between germline ends came to 19 bases. The CDR3 consists of 15 residues. In nucleotides, the CDR3 is TGCAGTGCCCCGAAGGACCAGCGGCTTTACAATGAGCAGTTCTTC. It yields the protein CSAPKDQRLYNEQFF.

This clonotype came up many times. J is TRBJ2-1 and V is TRBV4-3, with D uncertain. The CDR3 is 13 amino acids. Per germline, CDR1 LGHNA and CDR2 YSLEER. The ends were cut back, 0 bases at V and 9 bases at J, with 9 bases in the middle. CDR3: CASSQDKGSEQFF. CDR3 nucleotide sequence: TGCGCCAGCAGCCAAGATAAAGGAAGTGAGCAGTTCTTC.

There are many counts of this clonotype. The DNA of the CDR3 is TGTGCCAGCAGCTCCAAGACCCCCACAGATACGCAGTATTTT. Residues: CASSSKTPTDTQYF. The J gene is TRBJ2-3, the V gene TRBV7-9; D call uncertain. This CDR3 has 14 residues. V lost 4 bases and J lost 2, with 10 bases in between. Germline V lookup: CDR1 SEHNR, CDR2 FQNEAQ (reference sequence).

This clonotype was picked up many times. The rearrangement uses TRBV5-1 and TRBJ2-3; TRBD1 aligns across 7 bases. After removal of 4 bases from V and 0 bases from J, the junction contained 5 bases not matched to a gene. The CDR3 runs to 15 residues. Germline values: CDR1 SGHRS, CDR2 YFSETQ. The DNA of the CDR3 is TGCGCCAGCAGCCCGGACAGGCCTAGCACAGATACGCAGTATTTT. It encodes CASSPDRPSTDTQYF.

This chain joins TRBV9 and TRBJ2-5; TRBD2 aligns across 8 bases. The CDR3 covers 16 residues. Germline values: CDR1 SGDLS, CDR2 YYNGEE. The V and J ends lost 0 bases and 4 bases, in that order; junction bases with no gene match: 8. DNA for the CDR3: TGTGCCAGCAGCGTAGCCTCGGCGGGGGGTTCAGAGACCCAGTACTTC. It codes for CASSVASAGGSETQYF. The variable domain in full, with the rest retrieved from reference TRBV9 and TRBJ2-5, is DSGVTQTPKHLITATGQRVTLRCSPRSGDLSVYWYQQSLDQGLQFLIQYYNGEERAKGNILERFSAQQFPDLHSELNLSSLELGDSALYFCASSVASAGGSETQYFGPGTRLLVL.

In its sample, this clonotype was seen many times. The chain has TRBV11-3 and TRBJ1-2; D might be TRBD1 (6 bases). The CDR3 has 17 residues. Per germline, CDR1 SGHNT and CDR2 YENEEA. Trimming pared 8 bases from V and 5 bases from J, leaving 27 bases between. CDR3 nucleotide sequence: TGTGCCAGCTCTCAACGGTGGGGAACCAGGGGTATATATGGCTACACCTTC. Translation gives CASSQRWGTRGIYGYTF. Variable domain in full (rest from reference TRBV11-3 and TRBJ1-2): EAGVVQSPRYKIIEKKQPVAFWCNPISGHNTLYWYLQNLGQGPELLIRYENEEAVDDSQLPKDRFSAERLKGVDSTLKIQPAELGDSAVYLCASSQRWGTRGIYGYTFGSGTRLTVV.

J is TRBJ2-1 and V is TRBV12-3 or TRBV12-4; 8 nucleotides align to TRBD1. The ends lost 4 bases at V and 0 bases at J; junction bases unmatched: 5. This CDR3 contains 16 residues. CDR3 amino acids: CASSWTGSSSYNEQFF. The CDR3 DNA sequence: TGTGCCAGCAGTTGGACAGGGTCTAGCTCCTACAATGAGCAGTTCTTC.